The clone carrying this TCR beta chain was seen ten or more times. These data come from a study of Graves' ophthalmopathy and Graves' hyperthyroidism. Amplified material comprised TCR beta CDR3 regions derived from RNA transcripts. Scientists carried out first-round RT-PCR using HTBI primers and then a second-round multiplex PCR. TCRdb processed the multiplex PCR reads anew with MiXCR; each CDR3 protein has one entry. The sample has roughly 350,000 distinct CDR3 sequences, approximately 18% seen once. Germline-derived CDR1 and CDR2 are SGHTA and FQGNSA. Trimming removed 10 bases from V and 9 bases from J; junction bases left unmatched: 13. The CDR3 extends over 15 amino acids. Where ophthalmopathy was absent within 18 months of follow-up, hyperthyroidism was stable. Enrolled hyperthyroidism patients had a new diagnosis, a duration under 2 months, and an age of 18 to 65. Out of 9 to 10 ml of fresh peripheral blood, PBMCs were obtained.

This chain joins TRBV7-2 and TRBJ1-6; 9 bases are shared with TRBD1. The sample comprised peripheral blood. The sequence was collected from an adult woman with stable Graves' hyperthyroidism. The CDR3 sequence: CATLSGTGFSSPLHF. The CDR3 bases are TGTGCCACCCTGAGTGGGACAGGGTTTAGTTCACCCCTCCACTTT.